This T cell receptor beta chain was sequenced for a study of CD8 T cells in ankylosing spondylitis (dated by TCRdb to 2017 to 2019). Broadly, across the study: T cell receptor beta repertoires were profiled in healthy donors and ankylosing spondylitis patients so that disease-linked TCR variants could be found. Peripheral blood was sampled, and synovial fluid was also collected from ankylosing spondylitis patients. The whole study cohort included over a hundred healthy donors and 20 to 30 ankylosing spondylitis patients.

The germline V gene encodes CDR1 KGHSH and CDR2 LQKENI. At the junction V is shortened by 5 bases and J by 1 base; bases outside the gene matches: 6. The CDR3 holds 15 amino acids from the cysteine to the phenylalanine. Only CDR3 DNA is held: 45 bases, read in frame from base 1. This sample was sequenced with an Illumina HiSeq 2500. Quantitative 5'-RACE with molecular barcodes was the method used to prepare the TCR beta libraries. Concerning the study's data processing: A new computational method, built on a probabilistic model of VDJ rearrangement, was used to identify disease-linked TCR variants. The public reads were reprocessed in TCRdb via fastp at Q25 and MiXCR, keeping in-frame beta chains. Under each unique CDR3 protein, matching rows form one entry showing the most common genes and DNA. TCRdb assigned the V and J calls; the authors' analysis was not used. Recorded for this sample are 100,000 to 150,000 distinct CDR3 sequences; over 6.5% of them occurred a single time. The ten most abundant clones make up 9% to 15% of the sample.

Here is what the overall study found, with its caveats: A CD8+ phenotype was shown by the disease-linked clones, which were found at relatively low frequencies in peripheral blood. The disease-linked clones were reported as significantly enriched in matched synovial fluid samples from ankylosing spondylitis patients. Blood from ankylosing spondylitis patients appeared to be characterized by a TCR beta motif composed of about 8 highly homologous amino acid variants. Some motif variants had previously been reported in the synovial fluid and blood of reactive arthritis patients, which suggests shared mechanisms of disease initiation.

Note on this clonotype: Its antigen specificity is not known. No per-base quality is available; no much larger clone lies one base away.

The material sequenced was blood, either unsorted or a sorted T cell fraction (not recorded which). This chain joins TRBV18 to TRBJ2-5, with TRBD1 matching 8 junction bases. This TCR derives from a male donor with ankylosing spondylitis or in good health (not recorded which). The nucleotide sequence is given as TGTGCCAGCTCAACGTGGACAGGGACCCAAGAGACCCAGTACTTC. The translation is CASSTWTGTQETQYF.